Listed below are T cell receptor beta chains from one sample, sequenced in a study of blood T cells in healthy people across ages. From the 5' RACE reads, TCRdb called clonotypes with MiXCR, one entry per CDR3 protein. The sample carries 700,000 to 950,000 distinct CDR3 sequences, 58% recorded once. The material sequenced was blood. The receptors here all came from a man aged 30 to 39 in good health. The CDR3 runs from the conserved cysteine through the conserved F or W.

j_call	cdr3_length	v_call	cdr3_aa
TRBJ2-3	16	TRBV27	CASRTKSSAYTDTQYF
TRBJ2-1	15	TRBV11-1	CASSPRERGDDEQFF
TRBJ2-7	11	TRBV7-8	CASGFSYEQYF
NA	13	TRBV6-1	CASSGDTGYEQYF
TRBJ1-5	14	TRBV4-2	CASSRDLGGQPQHF
TRBJ1-4	14	TRBV20-1	CSARDPGQGEKLFF
TRBJ2-5	14	TRBV7-9	CASSLIGTSETQYF
TRBJ2-1	15	TRBV7-2	CASSLGVAGGREQFF
TRBJ2-7	15	TRBV20-1	CSARDMTGSGYEQYF
TRBJ2-3	16	TRBV13	CASSSRTSGGTDTQYF
TRBJ1-4	14	TRBV9	CASSVSQGNEKLFF
TRBJ2-5	13	TRBV10-3	CAISEAAQETQYF
TRBJ2-7	13	TRBV28	CASTGGSDYEQYF
TRBJ2-1	16	TRBV10-3	CATTPIDRVSYNEQFF